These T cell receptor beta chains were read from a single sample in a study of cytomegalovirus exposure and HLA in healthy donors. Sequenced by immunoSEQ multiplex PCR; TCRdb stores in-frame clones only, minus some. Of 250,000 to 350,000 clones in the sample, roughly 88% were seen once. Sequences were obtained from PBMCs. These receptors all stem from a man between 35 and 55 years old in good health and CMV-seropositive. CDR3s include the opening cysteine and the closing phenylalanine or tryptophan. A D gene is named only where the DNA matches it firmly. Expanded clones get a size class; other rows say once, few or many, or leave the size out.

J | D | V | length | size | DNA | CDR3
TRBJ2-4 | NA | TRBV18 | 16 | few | TGTGCCAGCTCACCACCGAGGCAGGGGGCCAAAAACATTCAGTACTTC | CASSPPRQGAKNIQYF
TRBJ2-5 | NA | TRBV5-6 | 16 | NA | TGTGCCAGCAGCTTCCCCACGGCGGGTACCCAAGAGACCCAGTACTTC | CASSFPTAGTQETQYF
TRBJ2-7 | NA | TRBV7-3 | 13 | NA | TGTGCCAGCAGCTCCGGGGCGGGGTACGAGCAGTACTTC | CASSSGAGYEQYF
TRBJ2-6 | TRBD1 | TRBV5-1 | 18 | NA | TGCGCCAGCAGCACAAGGACAGGGGGTAGCTCTGGGGCCAACGTCCTGACTTTC | CASSTRTGGSSGANVLTF
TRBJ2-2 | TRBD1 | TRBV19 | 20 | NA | TGTGCCAGTACCCCGCGTGGGGTAGGGACAGGTGGGGGTAACACCGGGGAGCTGTTTTTT | CASTPRGVGTGGGNTGELFF
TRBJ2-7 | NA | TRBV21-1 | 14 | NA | TGTGCCAGCAGCAATTCGGGATTCAAGTCCGAGCAGTACTTC | CASSNSGFKSEQYF
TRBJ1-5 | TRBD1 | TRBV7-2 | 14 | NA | TGTGCCAGCAGCAGACAGGGGAGCAATCAGCCCCAGCATTTT | CASSRQGSNQPQHF
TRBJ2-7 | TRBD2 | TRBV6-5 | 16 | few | TGTGCCAGCAGTTACGGGACTAGCGGGGCAACCTACGAGCAGTACTTC | CASSYGTSGATYEQYF
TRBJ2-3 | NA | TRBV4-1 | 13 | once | TGCGCCAGCAGCCAACCCCCTAGCATACGCAAGTATTTT | CASSQPPSIRKYF
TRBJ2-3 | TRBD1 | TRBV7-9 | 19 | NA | TGTGCCAGCAGCTTAGCAGCACAGGGGGCGTTCTTTCGCACAGATACGCAGTATTTT | CASSLAAQGAFFRTDTQYF
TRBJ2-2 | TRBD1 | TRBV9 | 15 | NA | TGTGCCAGCAGCCCGGGACAGGGGGCGGCCGGGGAGCTGTTTTTT | CASSPGQGAAGELFF
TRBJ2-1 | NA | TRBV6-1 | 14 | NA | TGTACCAGCTGGGCGGGGCGCTCCTACAATGAGCAGTTCTTC | CTSWAGRSYNEQFF
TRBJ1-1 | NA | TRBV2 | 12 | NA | TGTGCCAGCAGTCTAATGAACACTGAAGCTTTCTTT | CASSLMNTEAFF
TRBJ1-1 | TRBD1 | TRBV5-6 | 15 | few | TGTGCCAGCAGCCGAGGGACAGGGCCGAACACTGAAGCTTTCTTT | CASSRGTGPNTEAFF
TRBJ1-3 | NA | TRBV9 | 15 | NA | TGTGCCAGCAGCGTACAGGGTACTACTGGAAACACCATATATTTT | CASSVQGTTGNTIYF
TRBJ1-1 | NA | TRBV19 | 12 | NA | TGTGCCAGTAGTATGTCCGGTACTGAAGCTTTCTTT | CASSMSGTEAFF
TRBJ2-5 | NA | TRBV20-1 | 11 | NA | TGCAGTGCAAGACTGCAAGAGACCCAGTACTTC | CSARLQETQYF
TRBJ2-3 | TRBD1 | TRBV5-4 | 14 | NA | TGTGCCAGCAGCGGAGTACAGGGGGCTTATACGCAGTATTTT | CASSGVQGAYTQYF
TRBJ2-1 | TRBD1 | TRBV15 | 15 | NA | TGTGCCACCAGCGGGGACAGGGGGAACTACAATGAGCAGTTCTTC | CATSGDRGNYNEQFF
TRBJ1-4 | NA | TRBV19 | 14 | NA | TGTGCCAGTAGTACGGACAGAGATAATGAAAAACTGTTTTTT | CASSTDRDNEKLFF
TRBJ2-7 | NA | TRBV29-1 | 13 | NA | TGCAGCGTTGAGTCTGGCAGGGCCTACGAGCAGTACTTC | CSVESGRAYEQYF
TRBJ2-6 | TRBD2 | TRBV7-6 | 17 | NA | TGTGCCAGCAGGGGACTAGCGGGAGGCTCTGGGGCCAACGTCCTGACTTTC | CASRGLAGGSGANVLTF
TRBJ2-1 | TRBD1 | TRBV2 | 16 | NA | TGTGCCAGCAAGCTTGGTGGGACAGCCTTATACAATGAGCAGTTCTTC | CASKLGGTALYNEQFF
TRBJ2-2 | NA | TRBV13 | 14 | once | TGTGCCAGCAGCTCCCCAGGGGAAACCGGGGAGCTGTTTTTT | CASSSPGETGELFF
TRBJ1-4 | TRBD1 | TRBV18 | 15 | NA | TGTGCCAGCTCCCCTACCGGGGGGGACAGTAAAAAACTGTTTTTT | CASSPTGGDSKKLFF
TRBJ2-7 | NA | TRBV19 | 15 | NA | TGTGCCAGTAGGACCGGGCGGCAGGGCGCCTACGAGCAGTACTTC | CASRTGRQGAYEQYF
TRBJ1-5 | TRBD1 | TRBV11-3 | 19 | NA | TGTGCCAGCAGACCCATTTCCGGGACAGGGGGTCTCAGCAATCAGCCCCAGCATTTT | CASRPISGTGGLSNQPQHF
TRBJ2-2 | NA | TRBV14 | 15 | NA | TGTGCCAGCAGACAGCACGGCCTCCTGGGCGGGGAGCTGTTTTTT | CASRQHGLLGGELFF
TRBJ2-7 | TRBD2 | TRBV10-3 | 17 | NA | TGTGCCATCAGCCCCCGCCGGGCTAGCGGGAGCTCCTACGAGCAGTACTTC | CAISPRRASGSSYEQYF
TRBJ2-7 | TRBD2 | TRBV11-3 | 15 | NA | TGTGCCAGCAGCTTAGGGAGTAGCGGGGCCTACGAGCAGTACTTC | CASSLGSSGAYEQYF
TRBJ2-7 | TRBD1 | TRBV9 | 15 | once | TGTGCCAGCAGCGGACCGGACAGGGGGCAGTACGAGCAGTACTTC | CASSGPDRGQYEQYF
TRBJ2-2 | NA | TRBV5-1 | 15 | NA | TGCGCCAGCAGCTTGGACCCTACAGGCACCGGGGAGCTGTTTTTT | CASSLDPTGTGELFF
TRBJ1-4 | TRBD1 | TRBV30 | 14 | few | TGTGCCTGGAGATTGCCAGGGGGACGTGAAAAACTGTTTTTT | CAWRLPGGREKLFF
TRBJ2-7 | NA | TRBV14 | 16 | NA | TGTGCCAGCAGCCTTGGGACTTTTGGGAGCTCCTACGAGCAGTACTTC | CASSLGTFGSSYEQYF
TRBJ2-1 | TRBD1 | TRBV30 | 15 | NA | TGTGCCTGGAGACCACAGGGGGCAAGTTACAATGAGCAGTTCTTC | CAWRPQGASYNEQFF
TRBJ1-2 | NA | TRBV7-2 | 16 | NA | TGTGCCAGCAGCCCACCTCCTGCGGTTTCCCCCCAAGGCTACACCTTC | CASSPPPAVSPQGYTF
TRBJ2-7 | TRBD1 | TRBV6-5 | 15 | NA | TGTGCCAGCAGTTATTCTAGGCAGGGGGCTAGCGAGCAGTACTTC | CASSYSRQGASEQYF
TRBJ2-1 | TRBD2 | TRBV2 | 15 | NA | TGTGCCAGCAGTGGTGGGGCTAGCGGGACCGGTGAGCAGTTCTTC | CASSGGASGTGEQFF
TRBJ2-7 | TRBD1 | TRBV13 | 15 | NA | TGTGCCAGCAGCTTAGGCAAGGGGGCGAGTTACGAGCAGTACTTC | CASSLGKGASYEQYF
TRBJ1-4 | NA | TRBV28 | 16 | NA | TGTGCCAGCACCATGCTCCACGCTAAGAATAATGAAAAACTGTTTTTT | CASTMLHAKNNEKLFF
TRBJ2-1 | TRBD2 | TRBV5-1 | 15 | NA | TGCGCCAGCAGCTTGCTAGCGGGCTCCTACAATGAGCAGTTCTTC | CASSLLAGSYNEQFF
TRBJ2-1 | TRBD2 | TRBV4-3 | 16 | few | TGCGCCAGCAGCCAAGGGGGGACTAGCGGTTACAATGAGCAGTTCTTC | CASSQGGTSGYNEQFF
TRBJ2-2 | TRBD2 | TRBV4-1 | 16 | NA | TGCGCCAGCAGCCCATTAGTAGGGAGGGGCACCGGGGAGCTGTTTTTT | CASSPLVGRGTGELFF
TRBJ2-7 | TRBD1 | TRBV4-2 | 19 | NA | TGTGCCAGCAGCCAAGTTCTACCATTACCGGGACAGGGCTCCTACGAGCAGTACTTC | CASSQVLPLPGQGSYEQYF
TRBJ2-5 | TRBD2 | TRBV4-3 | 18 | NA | TGCGCCAGCAGCCAAGATCTATACCGGGAGGGGCTTCAAGAGACCCAGTACTTC | CASSQDLYREGLQETQYF
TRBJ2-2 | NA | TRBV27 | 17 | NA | TGTGCCAGCAGTCCCCTTTTTTCCGTCCCCCACACCGGGGAGCTGTTTTTT | CASSPLFSVPHTGELFF
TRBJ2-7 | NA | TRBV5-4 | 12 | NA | TGTGCCAGCAGCTTGGGAGGCTACGAGCAGTACTTC | CASSLGGYEQYF
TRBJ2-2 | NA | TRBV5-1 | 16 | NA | TGCGCCAGCAGCTTTGGAGGACAGAGGAACACCGGGGAGCTGTTTTTT | CASSFGGQRNTGELFF
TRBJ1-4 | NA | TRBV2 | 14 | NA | TGTGCCAGCAGTGATCCCAGGGAGGGCGAAAAACTGTTTTTT | CASSDPREGEKLFF
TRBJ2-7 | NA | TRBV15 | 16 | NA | TGTGCCACCAGCAGGGACACAGGGATCCCCTTGGGGGAGCAGTACTTC | CATSRDTGIPLGEQYF
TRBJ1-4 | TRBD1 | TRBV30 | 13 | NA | TGTGCCTGGAGGGGGACAGGGTGGGAAAAACTGTTTTTT | CAWRGTGWEKLFF
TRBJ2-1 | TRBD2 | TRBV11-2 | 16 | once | TGTGCCAGCAGCTTAACTAGCGGGAGGGTTGGCAATGAGCAGTTCTTC | CASSLTSGRVGNEQFF
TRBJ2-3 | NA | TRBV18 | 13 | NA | TGTGCCAGCTCACCAAGCCGGGTCCTGACGCAGTATTTT | CASSPSRVLTQYF
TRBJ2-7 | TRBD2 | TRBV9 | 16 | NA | TGTGCCAGCAGCGTAGGGGGGGGGACTAGCGACGCCGAGCAGTACTTC | CASSVGGGTSDAEQYF
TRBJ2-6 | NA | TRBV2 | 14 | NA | TGTGCCAGCAGTCTCGGGGCTGGGGCCAACGTCCTGACTTTC | CASSLGAGANVLTF
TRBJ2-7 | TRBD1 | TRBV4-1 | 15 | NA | TGCGCCAGCAGCCAGGCGGGACAGGGTGGCTCCGAGCAGTACTTC | CASSQAGQGGSEQYF
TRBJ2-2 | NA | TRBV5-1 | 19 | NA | TGCGCCAGCAGCTTGGCGGGGGACAGACAACTACCGAACACCGGGGAGCTGTTTTTT | CASSLAGDRQLPNTGELFF
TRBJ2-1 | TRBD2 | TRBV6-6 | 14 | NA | TGTGCCAGCAGTTACCCGACTAGCGGCAATGAGCAGTTCTTC | CASSYPTSGNEQFF
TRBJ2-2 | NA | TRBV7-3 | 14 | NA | TGTGCCAGCAGCTTACGGAGTGGAGGCGGGGAGCTGTTTTTT | CASSLRSGGGELFF